These 16 T cell receptor beta chains share one sample of origin, sequenced in a study of OX40 agonist ivuxolimab in advanced cancers. Receptor amplification or capture employed the immunoSEQ multiplex PCR assay. Held by TCRdb, this immuneACCESS table contains in-frame sequences only and omits some clones. Under half of the omission traces to an unresolved V gene where checked; the cause of the rest is unknown. For this sample there are about 46,000 clones; more than 85% appear just once. The ten largest clones represent 4% to 5% of the sample. The sequencing used CD4+ or CD8+ T cells sorted from blood, collected in a trial of the OX40 agonist ivuxolimab. All receptors come from an adult with an advanced solid tumor such as melanoma, head and neck, liver or kidney cancer.

The chain has TRBV7-6 and TRBJ2-7; TRBD1 matches at 7 bases. Germline loops: CDR1 SGHVS, CDR2 FNYEAQ. With V trimmed by 0 bases and J by 5 bases, 1 base remained unmatched. This CDR3 spans 13 amino acids. CDR3 DNA: TGTGCCAGCAGCTTAGCAGGGGGCGACGAGCAGTACTTC. Translated, it gives CASSLAGGDEQYF.

This chain connects TRBV4-3 to TRBJ2-7; TRBD2 matches 12 bases. This CDR3 has 17 residues. Losses at the gene ends were 5 bases for V and 0 bases for J; bases not matched to a gene: 8. From germline, CDR1 is LGHNA and CDR2 YSLEER. The CDR3 DNA reads TGCGCCAGCAGCACGGGACTAGCGGGTCGTAGCTCCTACGAGCAGTACTTC. Protein: CASSTGLAGRSSYEQYF.

This chain connects TRBV28 to TRBJ2-3, with 8 bases matching TRBD2. The CDR3 consists of 15 residues. CDR1 and CDR2 from the germline V gene are MDHEN and SYDVKM. V lost 4 bases and J lost 4; bases outside the gene matches: 7. The CDR3 region has the DNA TGTGCCAGCAGTTACCCTCCTAGCGGGCCAGATACGCAGTATTTT. As protein: CASSYPPSGPDTQYF.

This chain joins TRBV2 and TRBJ2-2, with 9 bases matching TRBD2. The CDR3 consists of 20 residues. Germline V gives CDR1 SNHLY, CDR2 FYNNEI. Trimming removed 1 base from V and 0 bases from J; junction bases left unmatched: 12. The CDR3 nucleotides read TGTGCCAGCAGTGAAGTGGCGGGGGGGCGGTTGAGCGCGAACACCGGGGAGCTGTTTTTT. Amino acid sequence: CASSEVAGGRLSANTGELFF.

The rearrangement joins TRBV7-9 to TRBJ2-7, with 9 bases lining up with TRBD2. This CDR3 has 14 amino acids. V dropped 6 bases and J dropped 7; count of bases not matched to a gene: 10. CDR1 is SEHNR, CDR2 FQNEAQ, per germline (reference sequence). The CDR3 protein is CASSRTSDPVEQYF. The CDR3 DNA follows: TGTGCCAGCAGTCGGACTAGCGATCCGGTGGAGCAGTACTTC. Full variable domain (remainder filled in from reference TRBV7-9 and TRBJ2-7): DTGVSQNPRHKITKRGQNVTFRCDPISEHNRLYWYRQTLGQGPEFLTYFQNEAQLEKSRLLSDRFSAERPKGSFSTLEIQRTEQGDSAMYLCASSRTSDPVEQYFGPGTRLTVT.

The chain is built from TRBV5-4 and TRBJ1-1; 9 bases match TRBD1. The CDR3 covers 19 residues. With V trimmed by 6 bases and J by 1 base, 19 bases remained unmatched. Germline-derived CDR1 and CDR2 are SGHNT and YYREEE (reference sequence). CDR3 sequence: CASTVQGAPIGGPNTEAFF. The CDR3 region has the DNA TGTGCCAGCACCGTACAGGGGGCCCCGATTGGGGGTCCGAACACTGAAGCTTTCTTT.

The chain couples TRBV6-1 to TRBJ1-1, with 7 bases lining up with TRBD1. Per the germline V gene, CDR1 is MNHNS and CDR2 is SASEGT. The CDR3 is 14 amino acids. J lost 8 bases, V lost 1 base, and 7 bases had no gene match. The CDR3 DNA sequence: TGTGCCAGCAGTGAAGAGACAGGGCTGATAGAAGCTTTCTTT. It encodes CASSEETGLIEAFF.

The chain carries TRBV6-6 and TRBJ1-1, with D unresolved. The V gene lost 0 bases and the J gene lost 6 bases, with 14 bases spanning the gap. From germline, CDR1 is MNHNY and CDR2 SVGAGI (reference sequence). There are 15 residues in the CDR3. The CDR3 DNA follows: TGTGCCAGCAGTTACTCGGGAGAGGGAAGGTCTGAAGCTTTCTTT. Its protein product is CASSYSGEGRSEAFF.

This sequence joins TRBV28 and TRBJ1-5, with D perhaps TRBD1 (5 bases). The V gene lost 4 bases and the J gene lost 0 bases, with 16 bases spanning the gap. This CDR3 comprises 17 residues. Germline lookup yields CDR1 MDHEN and CDR2 SYDVKM. The CDR3 protein is CASSWGGTPYSNQPQHF. The CDR3 bases are TGTGCCAGCAGTTGGGGGGGGACGCCATATAGCAATCAGCCCCAGCATTTT.

The V and J genes are TRBV15 and TRBJ2-7, with D possibly matching TRBD1 (5 bases). This CDR3 comprises 14 residues. The V end was cut by 2 bases, the J end by 2 bases, with 10 bases between. Germline CDR1 is LNHNV and CDR2 is YYDKDF (reference sequence). CDR3 residues: CATSRTQDTYEQYV. As DNA, the CDR3 is TGTGCCACCAGCAGAACACAGGACACCTACGAGCAGTACGTC.

The rearrangement links TRBV6-6 to TRBJ1-2; D unclear. The CDR3 extends over 11 amino acids. Germline values: CDR1 MNHNY, CDR2 SVGAGI (reference sequence). V was trimmed by 7 bases and J by 10 bases, leaving 13 bases between them. The CDR3 region has the DNA TGTGCCAGCAATTCCGGGAAGGACTACACCTTC. It yields the protein CASNSGKDYTF.

The chain combines TRBV27 with TRBJ2-1; 9 nucleotides align to TRBD1. Trimming took 5 bases from V and 5 from J; bases not matched to a gene: 7. The CDR3 runs to 15 residues. Germline-derived CDR1 and CDR2 are MNHEY and SMNVEV (reference sequence). CDR3 loop: CASSTIGTGHNEQFF. Written as DNA, the CDR3 is TGTGCCAGCAGTACCATCGGGACAGGGCACAATGAGCAGTTCTTC.

This chain uses TRBV28 with TRBJ2-2; a weak D match, TRBD2 (6 bases). The CDR3 length is 14 residues. The germline CDR1 and CDR2 sequences are MDHEN and SYDVKM. V was pared by 7 bases and J by 1 base, with 10 bases between. The DNA for the CDR3 is TGTGCCAGCACCATTAGCGGGAACACCGGGGAGCTGTTTTTT. As protein: CASTISGNTGELFF.

The V and J genes are TRBV4-1 and TRBJ2-1; D uncertain. This CDR3 is 12 amino acids long. Germline lookup yields CDR1 MGHRA and CDR2 YSYEKL. The V end was cut by 7 bases, the J end by 6 bases, with 10 bases between. CDR3 sequence (DNA): TGCGCCAGCAAGGGCAGTGGCAATGAGCAGTTCTTC. Its protein product is CASKGSGNEQFF.

This clone appeared a single time. The V gene is TRBV7-2, the J gene TRBJ2-1, with 7 bases lining up with TRBD2. In germline, CDR1 is SGHTA, CDR2 FQGNSA. The CDR3 has 14 residues. The V gene end was trimmed by 5 bases and the J gene end by 4 bases; junction bases not matched to a gene: 5. CDR3 sequence (DNA): TGTGCCAGCAGCCCAACTAGCGATTACAATGAGCAGTTCTTC. It codes for CASSPTSDYNEQFF.

The V gene is TRBV30, the J gene TRBJ2-7; 11 positions agree with TRBD1. Trimming took 1 base from V and 3 from J; bases not matched to a gene: 5. Germline CDR1 reads GTSNPN; CDR2 reads SVGIG (reference sequence). There are 15 residues in the CDR3. CDR3 in amino acids: CAWSGPGQGGYEQYF. CDR3 nucleotides: TGTGCCTGGAGTGGCCCGGGACAGGGGGGCTACGAGCAGTACTTC.